This T cell receptor (beta chain) stems from a study of blood T cell repertoires in COVID-19. As for the study in general: PBMCs, B-cell-depleted T cells, or T cells were the source of the cDNA or gDNA that made up the material.

In its sample, this clone was seen once. Original handling: The assay estimated nucleated cells by amplifying reference gene primers. Data came from immunoSEQ multiplex PCR; TCRdb stores just in-frame clones and leaves some out. The V and J calls and the clone size are those of that table, but D and trimming were determined from the DNA. This repertoire shows about 300,000 clones, 75% to 90% found once; its top ten account for approximately 2.2%. The CDR3 loop spans 13 amino acids. The V gene lost 2 bases and the J gene lost 4 bases, with 9 bases spanning the gap. The germline gives CDR1 MGHRA, CDR2 YSYEKL.

Sequencing was done on a sample of peripheral blood. This TCR was recovered from a man between 18 and 29 years old with active or convalescent COVID-19. The V and J genes are TRBV4-1 and TRBJ2-7; TRBD1 is a possible D gene (6 bases). CDR3 sequence reads: CASSQLRGYEQYF. The CDR3 DNA is TGCGCCAGCAGCCAACTCAGGGGTTACGAGCAGTACTTC.